This TCR beta chain emerged from a study of T cell responses to AZD1222 COVID-19 vaccine. The data were produced by immunoSEQ multiplex PCR, yet TCRdb's version contains in-frame clones alone and is incomplete. The data show about 110,000 clones, 87% seen once. The source of this sequence is an adult in good health. Specimen: peripheral blood, collected on day 0 of AZD1222 vaccination.

The CDR3 sequence is CASSLGLAGSSYEQYF. DNA of the CDR3: TGTGCCAGCAGCTTGGGACTAGCGGGGTCCTCCTACGAGCAGTACTTC. The rearrangement uses TRBV5-6 and TRBJ2-7, with 11 bases identical to TRBD2. The CDR3 contains 16 residues. Germline lookup yields CDR1 SGHDT and CDR2 YYEEEE. V was pared by 0 bases and J by 0 bases, with 2 bases of the junction left unmatched. The variable domain in full, with the rest retrieved from reference TRBV5-6 and TRBJ2-7, is DAGVTQSPTHLIKTRGQQVTLRCSPKSGHDTVSWYQQALGQGPQFIFQYYEEEERQRGNFPDRFSGHQFPNYSSELNVNALLLGDSALYLCASSLGLAGSSYEQYFGPGTRLTVT.